This T cell receptor beta chain was sequenced during a study of vaccination and CD4 T cells after COVID-19. Cultured CD4+ T cell DNA was sequenced using the Oncomine TCR Beta short-read assay. TCRdb ran MiXCR on the PCR reads and lists one entry per CDR3 protein. The sample has nearly 4,500 distinct CDR3 sequences, under 30% seen once. This clonotype was counted a few times. Antigen: not known. The ends lost 6 bases at V and 4 bases at J; junction bases unmatched: 8. Germline loops: CDR1 SGHVS, CDR2 FQNEAQ. This CDR3 is 14 amino acids long. This sample's treatment: approximately 11-day PBMC culture with coronavirus spike peptide pools or control peptides (ViraFEST assay). Before the COVID-19 pandemic (2011-2018), CD4+ T cells were obtained from the unexposed donor.

The receptor was derived from a human donor in good health. Sequenced sample: CD4+ T cells from blood, cultured in vitro. The chain has TRBV7-8 and TRBJ2-7, with 8 bases lining up with TRBD1. CDR3 bases: TGTGCCAGCAGTCCAAGGACAGGGACTTACGAGCAGTACTTC. Translated, it gives CASSPRTGTYEQYF. The variable domain in full, completed from reference TRBV7-8 and TRBJ2-7, reads GAGVSQSPRYKVAKRGQDVALRCDPISGHVSLFWYQQALGQGPEFLTYFQNEAQLDKSGLPSDRFFAERPEGSVSTLKIQRTQQEDSAVYLCASSPRTGTYEQYFGPGTRLTVT.